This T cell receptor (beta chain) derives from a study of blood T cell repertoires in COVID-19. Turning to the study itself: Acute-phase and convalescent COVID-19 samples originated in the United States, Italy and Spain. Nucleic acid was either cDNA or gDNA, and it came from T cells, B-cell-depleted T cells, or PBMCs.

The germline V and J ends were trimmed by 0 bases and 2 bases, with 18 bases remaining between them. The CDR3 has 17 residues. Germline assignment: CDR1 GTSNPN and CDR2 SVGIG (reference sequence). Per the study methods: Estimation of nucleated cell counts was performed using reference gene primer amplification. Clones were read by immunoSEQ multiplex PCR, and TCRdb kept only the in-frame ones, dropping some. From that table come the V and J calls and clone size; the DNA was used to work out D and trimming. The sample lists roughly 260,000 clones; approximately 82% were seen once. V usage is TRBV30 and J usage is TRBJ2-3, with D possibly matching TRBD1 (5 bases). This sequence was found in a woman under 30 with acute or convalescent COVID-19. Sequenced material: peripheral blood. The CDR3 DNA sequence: TGTGCCTGGAGTGTAGAACGGTCAGGGATTAACACAGATACGCAGTATTTT. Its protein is CAWSVERSGINTDTQYF.